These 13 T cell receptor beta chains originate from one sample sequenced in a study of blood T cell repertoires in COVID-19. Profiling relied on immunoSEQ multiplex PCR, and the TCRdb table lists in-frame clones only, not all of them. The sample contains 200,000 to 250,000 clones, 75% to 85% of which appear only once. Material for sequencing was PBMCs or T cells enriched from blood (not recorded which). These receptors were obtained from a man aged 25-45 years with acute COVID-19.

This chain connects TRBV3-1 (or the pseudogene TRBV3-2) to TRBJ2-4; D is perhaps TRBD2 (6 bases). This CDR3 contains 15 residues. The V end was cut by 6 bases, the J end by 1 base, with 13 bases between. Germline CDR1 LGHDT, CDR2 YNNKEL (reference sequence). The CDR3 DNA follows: TGTGCCAGCAGAGGAACGGGGGTCGCCAAAAACATTCAGTACTTC. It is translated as CASRGTGVAKNIQYF.

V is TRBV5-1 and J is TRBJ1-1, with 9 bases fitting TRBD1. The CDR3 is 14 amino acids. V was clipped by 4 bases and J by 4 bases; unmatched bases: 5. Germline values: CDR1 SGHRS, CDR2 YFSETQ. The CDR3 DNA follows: TGCGCCAGCAGCGACGGACAGGGGAGCACTGAAGCTTTCTTT. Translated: CASSDGQGSTEAFF.

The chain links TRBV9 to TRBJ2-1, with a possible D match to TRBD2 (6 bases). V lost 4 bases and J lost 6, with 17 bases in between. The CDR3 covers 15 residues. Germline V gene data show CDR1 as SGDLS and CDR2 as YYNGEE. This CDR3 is CASSPWEAGTNEQFF. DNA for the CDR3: TGTGCCAGCAGCCCCTGGGAGGCCGGTACCAATGAGCAGTTCTTC.

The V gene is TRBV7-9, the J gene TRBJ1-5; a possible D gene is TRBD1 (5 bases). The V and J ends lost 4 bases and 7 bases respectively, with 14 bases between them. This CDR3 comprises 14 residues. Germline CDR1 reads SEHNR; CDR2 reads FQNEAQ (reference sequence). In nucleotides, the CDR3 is TGTGCCAGCAGCTCGGGAGGGGTGCCCCAGCCCCAGCATTTT. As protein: CASSSGGVPQPQHF.

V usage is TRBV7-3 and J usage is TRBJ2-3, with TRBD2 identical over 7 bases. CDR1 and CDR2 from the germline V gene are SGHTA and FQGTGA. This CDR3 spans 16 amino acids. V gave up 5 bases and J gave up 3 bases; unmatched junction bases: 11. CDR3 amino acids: CASSAASSGPTDTQYF. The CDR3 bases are TGTGCCAGCAGCGCCGCCTCTAGCGGCCCGACAGATACGCAGTATTTT.

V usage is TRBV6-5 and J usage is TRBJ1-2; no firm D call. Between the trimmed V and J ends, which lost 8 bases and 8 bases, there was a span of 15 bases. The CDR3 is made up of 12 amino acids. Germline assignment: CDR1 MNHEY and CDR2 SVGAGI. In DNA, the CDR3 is TGTGCCAGCCTCGGGTATGCAAAGGGCTACACCTTC. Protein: CASLGYAKGYTF.

In nucleotides, the CDR3 is TGTGCCAGCAGCGTTTACGCCGGGACAGGGGGCTTGAAGCAGCCCCAGCATTTT. It encodes CASSVYAGTGGLKQPQHF. This rearrangement joins TRBV5-4 to TRBJ1-5; 12 nucleotides line up with TRBD1. CDR3 length: 18 amino acids. Trimming took 4 bases from V and 7 from J; bases not matched to a gene: 15. Germline values: CDR1 SGHNT, CDR2 YYREEE (reference sequence).

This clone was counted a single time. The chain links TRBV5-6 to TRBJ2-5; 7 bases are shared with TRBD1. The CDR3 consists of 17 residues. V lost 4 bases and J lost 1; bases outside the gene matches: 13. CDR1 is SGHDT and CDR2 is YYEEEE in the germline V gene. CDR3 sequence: CASSPTPGQIFQETQYF. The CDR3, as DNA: TGTGCCAGCAGCCCAACGCCGGGACAGATCTTCCAAGAGACCCAGTACTTC.

CDR3 sequence reads: CASSRRLSGGAEDEQFF. The CDR3 nucleotides read TGCGCCAGCAGCCGGAGGTTGAGCGGGGGGGCGGAGGATGAGCAGTTCTTC. V and J are TRBV5-1 and TRBJ2-1; 10 bases are shared with TRBD2. The CDR3 loop spans 17 amino acids. The V segment lost 4 bases and the J segment 8 bases; nucleotides outside the gene matches: 15. In germline, CDR1 is SGHRS, CDR2 YFSETQ.

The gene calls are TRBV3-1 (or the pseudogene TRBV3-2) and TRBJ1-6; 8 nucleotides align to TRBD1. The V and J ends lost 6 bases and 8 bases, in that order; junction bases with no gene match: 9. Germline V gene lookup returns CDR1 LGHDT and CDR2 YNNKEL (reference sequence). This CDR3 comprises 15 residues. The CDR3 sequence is CASRRTGGRDSPLHF. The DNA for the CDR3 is TGTGCCAGCAGACGCACAGGGGGTAGAGATTCACCCCTCCACTTT.

CDR3 bases: TGTGCCAGCAGCCAATCTACAGGGGGCCGCACCGGGGAGCTGTTTTTT. Protein product: CASSQSTGGRTGELFF. The genes are TRBV3-1 (or the pseudogene TRBV3-2) and TRBJ2-2; 9 bases align to TRBD1. After removal of 2 bases from V and 4 bases from J, the junction contained 5 bases not matched to a gene. CDR1 is LGHDT and CDR2 is YNNKEL in the germline V gene (reference sequence). This CDR3 spans 16 amino acids.

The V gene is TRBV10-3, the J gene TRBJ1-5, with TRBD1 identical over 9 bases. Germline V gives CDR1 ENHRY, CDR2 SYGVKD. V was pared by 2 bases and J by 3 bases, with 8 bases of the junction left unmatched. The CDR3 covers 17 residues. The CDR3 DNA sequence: TGTGCCATCAGTGAGGATTGGGGACAGGGTAACAATCAGCCCCAGCATTTT. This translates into CAISEDWGQGNNQPQHF.

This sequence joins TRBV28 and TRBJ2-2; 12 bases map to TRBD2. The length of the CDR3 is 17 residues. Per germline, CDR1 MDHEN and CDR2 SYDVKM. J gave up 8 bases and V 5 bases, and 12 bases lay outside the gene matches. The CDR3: CASSLTSGGPNAGELFF. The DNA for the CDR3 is TGTGCCAGCAGTCTGACTAGCGGGGGCCCCAATGCAGGGGAGCTGTTTTTT.